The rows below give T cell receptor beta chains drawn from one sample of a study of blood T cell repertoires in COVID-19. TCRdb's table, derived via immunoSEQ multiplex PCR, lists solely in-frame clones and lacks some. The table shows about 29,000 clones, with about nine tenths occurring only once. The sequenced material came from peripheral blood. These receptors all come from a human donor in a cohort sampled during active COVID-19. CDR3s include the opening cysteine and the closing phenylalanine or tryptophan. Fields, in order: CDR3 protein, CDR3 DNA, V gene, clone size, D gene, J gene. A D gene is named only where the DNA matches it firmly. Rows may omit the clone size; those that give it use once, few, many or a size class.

CDR3aa: CASSQDLDWTDDFTDTQYF; CDR3nt: TGTGCCAGCAGCCAAGATTTGGATTGGACAGATGATTTCACAGATACGCAGTATTTT; v_gene: TRBV4-2; abundance: -; d_gene: -; j_gene: TRBJ2-3
CDR3aa: CASSRGSGDVETQYF; CDR3nt: TGTGCCAGCAGCCGGGGGAGTGGGGATGTGGAGACCCAGTACTTC; v_gene: TRBV28; abundance: -; d_gene: -; j_gene: TRBJ2-5
CDR3aa: CASSPRGGTDTQYF; CDR3nt: TGTGCCAGCAGCCCCCGGGGGGGCACAGATACGCAGTATTTT; v_gene: TRBV7-3; abundance: -; d_gene: TRBD2; j_gene: TRBJ2-3
CDR3aa: CASSTRQGGSGYTF; CDR3nt: TGTGCCAGCAGTACCCGCCAGGGTGGGTCTGGCTACACCTTC; v_gene: TRBV27; abundance: -; d_gene: -; j_gene: TRBJ1-2
CDR3aa: CASSQDRGLDGYTF; CDR3nt: TGCGCCAGCAGCCAAGATCGGGGATTGGATGGCTACACCTTC; v_gene: TRBV4-1; abundance: -; d_gene: -; j_gene: TRBJ1-2
CDR3aa: CASSSRQAQLQETQYF; CDR3nt: TGCGCCAGCAGCTCCCGACAGGCTCAGCTCCAAGAGACCCAGTACTTC; v_gene: TRBV5-1; abundance: -; d_gene: -; j_gene: TRBJ2-5
CDR3aa: CASSLSPLGTDTQYF; CDR3nt: TGTGCCAGCAGCTTAAGCCCACTGGGCACAGATACGCAGTATTTT; v_gene: TRBV7-3; abundance: -; d_gene: -; j_gene: TRBJ2-3
CDR3aa: CASSPQQQSSYNEQFF; CDR3nt: TGTGCCAGCTCACCACAACAACAAAGCTCCTACAATGAGCAGTTCTTC; v_gene: TRBV18; abundance: -; d_gene: -; j_gene: TRBJ2-1
CDR3aa: CATRRGSTDTQYF; CDR3nt: TGCGCCACGCGGCGGGGTAGCACAGATACGCAGTATTTT; v_gene: TRBV12-3/TRBV12-4; abundance: -; d_gene: -; j_gene: TRBJ2-3
CDR3aa: CASSSGAGGYYEQYF; CDR3nt: TGTGCCAGCAGCTCTGGCGCGGGGGGGTACTACGAGCAGTACTTC; v_gene: TRBV7-2; abundance: -; d_gene: TRBD2; j_gene: TRBJ2-7
CDR3aa: CASSLAPVADTQYF; CDR3nt: TGTGCCAGCAGCTTAGCCCCTGTAGCAGATACGCAGTATTTT; v_gene: TRBV7-2; abundance: -; d_gene: -; j_gene: TRBJ2-3
CDR3aa: CASSMQSYSNQPQHF; CDR3nt: TGTGCCAGTAGTATGCAGTCTTATAGCAATCAGCCCCAGCATTTT; v_gene: TRBV19; abundance: once; d_gene: -; j_gene: TRBJ1-5
CDR3aa: CASRRGPDEKLFF; CDR3nt: TGTGCCAGCAGGCGGGGCCCTGATGAAAAACTGTTTTTT; v_gene: TRBV6-6; abundance: -; d_gene: -; j_gene: TRBJ1-4
CDR3aa: CASSFGGGSHNEQFF; CDR3nt: TGTGCCAGCAGTTTCGGCGGGGGGTCCCACAATGAGCAGTTCTTC; v_gene: TRBV27; abundance: -; d_gene: TRBD2; j_gene: TRBJ2-1
CDR3aa: CASSQEAGLAGGPVETQYF; CDR3nt: TGCGCCAGCAGCCAAGAAGCGGGACTAGCGGGGGGGCCCGTGGAGACCCAGTACTTC; v_gene: TRBV4-1; abundance: -; d_gene: TRBD2; j_gene: TRBJ2-5
CDR3aa: CASSFVAAGTNEQFF; CDR3nt: TGTGCCAGCAGCTTCGTTGCGGCCGGCACCAATGAGCAGTTCTTC; v_gene: TRBV7-3; abundance: -; d_gene: -; j_gene: TRBJ2-1
CDR3aa: CASSWEGGWISPLHF; CDR3nt: TGTGCCAGCAGCTGGGAGGGGGGATGGATTTCACCCCTCCACTTT; v_gene: TRBV5-5; abundance: few; d_gene: -; j_gene: TRBJ1-6
CDR3aa: CASSLTGGYYGYTF; CDR3nt: TGTGCCAGCAGTTTAACGGGGGGCTACTATGGCTACACCTTC; v_gene: TRBV28; abundance: -; d_gene: -; j_gene: TRBJ1-2
CDR3aa: CASSQVTANTGELFF; CDR3nt: TGTGCCAGCAGCCAAGTAACGGCGAACACCGGGGAGCTGTTTTTT; v_gene: TRBV3-1/TRBV3-2; abundance: -; d_gene: -; j_gene: TRBJ2-2
CDR3aa: CASSLTPNSNTEAFF; CDR3nt: TGTGCCAGCAGCCTAACGCCCAACAGTAACACTGAAGCTTTCTTT; v_gene: TRBV6-5; abundance: -; d_gene: -; j_gene: TRBJ1-1
CDR3aa: CASSLRGQGYNEQFF; CDR3nt: TGTGCCAGCAGCCTAAGAGGACAGGGCTACAATGAGCAGTTCTTC; v_gene: TRBV3-1/TRBV3-2; abundance: -; d_gene: TRBD1; j_gene: TRBJ2-1
CDR3aa: CASSLLQGVGYGYTF; CDR3nt: TGTGCCAGCAGCCTACTCCAGGGTGTTGGCTATGGCTACACCTTC; v_gene: TRBV7-2; abundance: -; d_gene: -; j_gene: TRBJ1-2
CDR3aa: CATSDVDSQETQYF; CDR3nt: TGTGCCACCAGTGATGTTGACAGCCAAGAGACCCAGTACTTC; v_gene: TRBV24-1; abundance: -; d_gene: -; j_gene: TRBJ2-5
CDR3aa: CSVDRRPGRGPPVAFF; CDR3nt: TGCAGCGTTGACCGAAGACCGGGCAGGGGTCCCCCTGTAGCTTTCTTT; v_gene: TRBV29-1; abundance: -; d_gene: -; j_gene: TRBJ1-1
CDR3aa: CASTPGLAYTGELFF; CDR3nt: TGTGCCAGCACCCCAGGACTAGCGTACACCGGGGAGCTGTTTTTT; v_gene: TRBV28; abundance: once; d_gene: TRBD2; j_gene: TRBJ2-2
CDR3aa: CASGRDSREEQFF; CDR3nt: TGTGCCAGCGGACGGGACTCCCGAGAAGAGCAGTTCTTC; v_gene: TRBV2; abundance: -; d_gene: -; j_gene: TRBJ2-1
CDR3aa: CACTGPGNYGYTF; CDR3nt: TGTGCCTGTACAGGGCCGGGTAACTATGGCTACACCTTC; v_gene: TRBV19; abundance: -; d_gene: -; j_gene: TRBJ1-2
CDR3aa: CSGRTGGETQYF; CDR3nt: TGCAGCGGCAGGACTGGCGGGGAGACCCAGTACTTC; v_gene: TRBV29-1; abundance: -; d_gene: -; j_gene: TRBJ2-5
CDR3aa: CASSPGTENTEAFF; CDR3nt: TGTGCCAGCAGCCCAGGGACAGAGAACACTGAAGCTTTCTTT; v_gene: TRBV5-5; abundance: -; d_gene: TRBD1; j_gene: TRBJ1-1
CDR3aa: CASSFGGQANYGYTF; CDR3nt: TGCGCCAGCAGCTTTGGTGGACAGGCTAACTATGGCTACACCTTC; v_gene: TRBV5-1; abundance: once; d_gene: TRBD1; j_gene: TRBJ1-2
CDR3aa: CAISENYPNEQFF; CDR3nt: TGTGCCATCAGTGAAAACTACCCCAATGAGCAGTTCTTC; v_gene: TRBV10-3; abundance: -; d_gene: -; j_gene: TRBJ2-1
CDR3aa: CASTLSRDRGTDTQYF; CDR3nt: TGTGCCAGCACCCTAAGCCGGGACAGGGGAACAGATACGCAGTATTTT; v_gene: TRBV2; abundance: -; d_gene: TRBD1; j_gene: TRBJ2-3
CDR3aa: CASSPLAGNQETQYF; CDR3nt: TGTGCCAGCTCACCACTAGCGGGGAACCAAGAGACCCAGTACTTC; v_gene: TRBV18; abundance: -; d_gene: TRBD2; j_gene: TRBJ2-5
CDR3aa: CASQGASYNSPLHF; CDR3nt: TGTGCCAGCCAGGGGGCCTCCTATAATTCACCCCTCCACTTT; v_gene: TRBV6-5; abundance: once; d_gene: TRBD1; j_gene: TRBJ1-6
CDR3aa: CATSDGTGWDIQYF; CDR3nt: TGTGCCACCAGTGACGGGACAGGGTGGGACATTCAGTACTTC; v_gene: TRBV24-1; abundance: few; d_gene: TRBD1; j_gene: TRBJ2-4
CDR3aa: CATRGVPDTQYF; CDR3nt: TGTGCCACCCGCGGGGTCCCAGATACGCAGTATTTT; v_gene: TRBV19; abundance: -; d_gene: -; j_gene: TRBJ2-3
CDR3aa: CASSQGGSFTEAFF; CDR3nt: TGTGCCAGCAGCCAAGGGGGCTCTTTCACTGAAGCTTTCTTT; v_gene: TRBV3-1/TRBV3-2; abundance: -; d_gene: -; j_gene: TRBJ1-1
CDR3aa: CASSQGLDRPYTEAFF; CDR3nt: TGCGCCAGCAGCCAAGGACTGGACAGGCCGTATACTGAAGCTTTCTTT; v_gene: TRBV4-3; abundance: -; d_gene: TRBD1; j_gene: TRBJ1-1
CDR3aa: CASSQQGEAFF; CDR3nt: TGTGCCAGCAGTCAACAGGGGGAAGCTTTCTTT; v_gene: TRBV7-9; abundance: -; d_gene: TRBD1; j_gene: TRBJ1-1
CDR3aa: CASSPGRDTSNQPQHF; CDR3nt: TGTGCCAGCAGTCCTGGCAGGGACACTAGCAATCAGCCCCAGCATTTT; v_gene: TRBV2; abundance: -; d_gene: -; j_gene: TRBJ1-5
CDR3aa: CASSPLPDTQYF; CDR3nt: TGTGCCAGCAGTCCCCTCCCAGATACGCAGTATTTT; v_gene: TRBV12-3/TRBV12-4; abundance: -; d_gene: -; j_gene: TRBJ2-3
CDR3aa: CASSFTSGGGTDTQYF; CDR3nt: TGTGCCAGCAGCTTTACTAGCGGGGGGGGCACAGATACGCAGTATTTT; v_gene: TRBV9; abundance: -; d_gene: TRBD2; j_gene: TRBJ2-3
CDR3aa: CASSLGGQGAGNTIYF; CDR3nt: TGTGCCAGCAGCTTAGGCGGACAGGGGGCGGGAAACACCATATATTTT; v_gene: TRBV7-9; abundance: -; d_gene: TRBD1; j_gene: TRBJ1-3
CDR3aa: CASSRGQGAIGSYEQYF; CDR3nt: TGTGCCAGCAGCCGAGGACAGGGGGCTATCGGGTCCTACGAGCAGTACTTC; v_gene: TRBV9; abundance: once; d_gene: TRBD1; j_gene: TRBJ2-7
CDR3aa: CATSVEGNSPLHF; CDR3nt: TGTGCCACTTCAGTCGAGGGAAATTCACCCCTCCACTTT; v_gene: TRBV19; abundance: -; d_gene: -; j_gene: TRBJ1-6
CDR3aa: CASSAARSYNEQFF; CDR3nt: TGTGCCAGCAGTGCGGCTAGATCCTACAATGAGCAGTTCTTC; v_gene: TRBV2; abundance: -; d_gene: -; j_gene: TRBJ2-1
CDR3aa: CASSQYHTSNEQFF; CDR3nt: TGCGCCAGCAGCCAATACCATACTAGCAATGAGCAGTTCTTC; v_gene: TRBV4-3; abundance: -; d_gene: -; j_gene: TRBJ2-1
CDR3aa: CASSLHQDTGELFF; CDR3nt: TGCGCCAGCAGCTTGCACCAGGACACCGGGGAGCTGTTTTTT; v_gene: TRBV5-1; abundance: once; d_gene: -; j_gene: TRBJ2-2
CDR3aa: CASKLPSGVGETQYF; CDR3nt: TGCGCCAGCAAGTTACCTAGCGGGGTAGGAGAGACCCAGTACTTC; v_gene: TRBV5-1; abundance: -; d_gene: TRBD2; j_gene: TRBJ2-5
CDR3aa: CASSQEAGGVVNEQFF; CDR3nt: TGTGCCAGCAGCCAAGAGGCCGGGGGGGTAGTCAATGAGCAGTTCTTC; v_gene: TRBV3-1/TRBV3-2; abundance: -; d_gene: TRBD2; j_gene: TRBJ2-1
CDR3aa: CSSNGGGASYTF; CDR3nt: TGCAGCTCCAACGGGGGGGGCGCGAGCTACACCTTC; v_gene: TRBV29-1; abundance: medium-sized; d_gene: -; j_gene: TRBJ1-2
CDR3aa: CASISGTGRGTGELFF; CDR3nt: TGTGCCAGCATAAGCGGGACAGGGAGAGGTACCGGGGAGCTGTTTTTT; v_gene: TRBV2; abundance: -; d_gene: TRBD1; j_gene: TRBJ2-2
CDR3aa: CAIGDGQGVSDTQYF; CDR3nt: TGTGCCATCGGCGATGGGCAGGGTGTCTCGGATACGCAGTATTTT; v_gene: TRBV10-3; abundance: -; d_gene: -; j_gene: TRBJ2-3
CDR3aa: CASSGVRTSGEETQYF; CDR3nt: TGTGCCAGCAGCGGGGTGAGGACTAGCGGGGAAGAGACCCAGTACTTC; v_gene: TRBV5-6; abundance: once; d_gene: TRBD2; j_gene: TRBJ2-5
CDR3aa: CASSQPRDRGYEQYF; CDR3nt: TGCGCCAGCAGTCAACCCCGGGACAGGGGTTACGAGCAGTACTTC; v_gene: TRBV23-1; abundance: -; d_gene: TRBD1; j_gene: TRBJ2-7
CDR3aa: CASSQNPGTDTYEQYF; CDR3nt: TGTGCCAGCAGCCAAAACCCCGGGACAGATACCTACGAGCAGTACTTC; v_gene: TRBV4-2; abundance: -; d_gene: TRBD1; j_gene: TRBJ2-7
CDR3aa: CASSYMNTEAFF; CDR3nt: TGTGCCAGCAGTTATATGAACACTGAAGCTTTCTTT; v_gene: TRBV3-1/TRBV3-2; abundance: -; d_gene: -; j_gene: TRBJ1-1